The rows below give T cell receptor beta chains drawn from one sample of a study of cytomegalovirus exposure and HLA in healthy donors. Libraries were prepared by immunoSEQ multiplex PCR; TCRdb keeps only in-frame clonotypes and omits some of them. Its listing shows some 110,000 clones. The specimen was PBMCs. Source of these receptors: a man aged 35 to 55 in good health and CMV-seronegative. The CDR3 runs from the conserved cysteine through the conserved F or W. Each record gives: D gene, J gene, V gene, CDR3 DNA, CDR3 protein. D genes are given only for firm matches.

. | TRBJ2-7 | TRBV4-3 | TGCGCCAGCAGCCAAGAGAAGGGGTACGAGCAGTACTTC | CASSQEKGYEQYF
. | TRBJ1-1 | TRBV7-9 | TGTGCCAGCAGCCTCGACAGCAACACTGAAGCTTTCTTT | CASSLDSNTEAFF
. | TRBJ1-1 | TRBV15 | TGTGCCACCAGCAGAGATTCCGGGGGCACTGAAGCTTTCTTT | CATSRDSGGTEAFF
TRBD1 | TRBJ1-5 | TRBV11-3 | TGTGCCAGCAGCCCACACTGGACAGGGGGCCTACAGCCCCAGCATTTT | CASSPHWTGGLQPQHF
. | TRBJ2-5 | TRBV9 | TGTGCCAGCAGCTCCGTAGGGGGGGGATCATCGGACCAGTACTTC | CASSSVGGGSSDQYF
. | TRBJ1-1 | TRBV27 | TGTGCCAGCAGTTTCGGGGTCATGAACACTGAAGCTTTCTTT | CASSFGVMNTEAFF
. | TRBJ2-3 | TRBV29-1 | TGCAGCGCCCCCATGGTGGACTCAAGCACAGATACGCAGTATTTT | CSAPMVDSSTDTQYF
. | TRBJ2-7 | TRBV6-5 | TGTGCCAGCAGTCCCCTCTCCAGTGTTCCCGAGCAGTACTTC | CASSPLSSVPEQYF
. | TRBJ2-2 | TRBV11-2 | TGTGCCAGCAGCTTAGGAGCGAAGGCCGGGGAGCTGTTTTTT | CASSLGAKAGELFF
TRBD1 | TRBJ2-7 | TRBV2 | TGTGCCAGCACCTCACCGGGACAGCCTCCCTACGAGCAGTACTTC | CASTSPGQPPYEQYF
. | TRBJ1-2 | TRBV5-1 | TGCGCCAGTACACAGGGAACGAGTGGCTACACCTTC | CASTQGTSGYTF
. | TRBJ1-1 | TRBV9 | TGTGCCAGCACCCAGTCGGAGGATACGACCACTGAAGCTTTCTTT | CASTQSEDTTTEAFF
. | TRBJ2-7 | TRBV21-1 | TGTGCCAGCAGCCTTGGGGCCTACGAGCAGTACTTC | CASSLGAYEQYF
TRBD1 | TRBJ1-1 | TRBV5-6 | TGTGCCAGCAGCTTGGAGTCAGGGGGAATGAACACTGAAGCTTTCTTT | CASSLESGGMNTEAFF
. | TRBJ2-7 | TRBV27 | TGTGCCAGCAGAGGCAGGGGACGGGGCGAGCAGTACTTC | CASRGRGRGEQYF
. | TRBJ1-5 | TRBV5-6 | TGTGCCAGCAGCCCCCGAGAGCGAGGCTTGGCCCAGCATTTT | CASSPRERGLAQHF
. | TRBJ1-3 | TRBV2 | TGTGCCAGCAGTGACAGGGGTCGGAGTGGAAACACCATATATTTT | CASSDRGRSGNTIYF
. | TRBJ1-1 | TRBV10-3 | TGTGCCATCAGTGGGGGGGGGAACACTGAAGCTTTCTTT | CAISGGGNTEAFF
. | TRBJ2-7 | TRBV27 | TGTGCCAGCAGTCCGCGGGACAGTGTAGCCTACGAGCAGTACTTC | CASSPRDSVAYEQYF
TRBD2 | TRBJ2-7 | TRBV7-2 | TGTGCCAGCAGCCATAGCGGGAGTCCTACGATGCAGTACTTC | CASSHSGSPTMQYF
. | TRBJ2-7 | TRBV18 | TGTGCCAGCTCACCAGCCGGGTCCACCACCTACGAGCAGTACTTC | CASSPAGSTTYEQYF
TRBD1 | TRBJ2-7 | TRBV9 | TGTGCCAGCAGCACCGGACAGGGAAACTCTCTCTACGAGCAGTACTTC | CASSTGQGNSLYEQYF
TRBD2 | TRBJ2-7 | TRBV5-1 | TGCGCCAGCAGCTTAGCGCCCGGGACTACCTCCTACGAGCAGTACTTC | CASSLAPGTTSYEQYF
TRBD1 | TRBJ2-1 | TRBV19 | TGTGCCAGTAGTATACAAGGACAGGGCTCCTACAATGAGCAGTTCTTC | CASSIQGQGSYNEQFF
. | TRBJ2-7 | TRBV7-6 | TGTGCCAGCAGCTTAGGTGGCGGTAGCTCCTACGAGCAGTACTTC | CASSLGGGSSYEQYF
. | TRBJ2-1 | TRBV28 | TGTGCCAGCAGTTTTGGGGCAGGGACTTCCTACAATGAGCAGTTCTTC | CASSFGAGTSYNEQFF
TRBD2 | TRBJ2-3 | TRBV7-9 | TGTGCCAGCAGCCGAACTAGCGGGAGGGACACAGATACGCAGTATTTT | CASSRTSGRDTDTQYF
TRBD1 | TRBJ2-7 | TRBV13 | TGTGCCAGCAGTCCTCGCGGGACAGGGGGCAACTACGAGCAGTACTTC | CASSPRGTGGNYEQYF
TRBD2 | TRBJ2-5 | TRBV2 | TGTGCCAGGCAATCCGGGACTAGCGGCCCAGGGACCCAGTACTTC | CARQSGTSGPGTQYF
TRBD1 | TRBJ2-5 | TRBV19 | TGTGCCAGTAGTACCGCAGACAGGGGCGGCCAGGCCCAGTACTTC | CASSTADRGGQAQYF
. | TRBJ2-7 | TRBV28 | TGTGCCAGTCGCGGGGCAGGTAGTTCCTACGAGCAGTACTTC | CASRGAGSSYEQYF
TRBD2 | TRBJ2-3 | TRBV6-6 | TGTGCCAGCAGTCCCTTGTCGGGGGGGGGTCGGACGCAGTATTTT | CASSPLSGGGRTQYF
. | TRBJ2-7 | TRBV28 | TGTGCCAGCAGTTTAAACAGGGTAACCTACGAGCAGTACTTC | CASSLNRVTYEQYF
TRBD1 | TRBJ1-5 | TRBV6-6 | TGTGCCAGCAGTTACGTCAGGGACAGTCCCCAGCATTTT | CASSYVRDSPQHF
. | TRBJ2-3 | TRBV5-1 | TGCGCCAGCAGCTTGGACCTAGGCGGGTATGGGGATACGCAGTATTTT | CASSLDLGGYGDTQYF
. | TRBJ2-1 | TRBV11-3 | TGTGCCAGCAGCTTAGATTTAGACAATGAGCAGTTCTTC | CASSLDLDNEQFF
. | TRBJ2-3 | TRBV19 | TGTGCCAGTAGTATCGGAGCGTCAGTTAGCACAGATACGCAGTATTTT | CASSIGASVSTDTQYF
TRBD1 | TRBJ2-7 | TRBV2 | TGTGCCAGCAGTGATGAGACAGGGGTTACCTACGAGCAGTACTTC | CASSDETGVTYEQYF
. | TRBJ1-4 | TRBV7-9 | TGTGCCAGCACCGAACAGGGAATCAATGAAAAACTGTTTTTT | CASTEQGINEKLFF
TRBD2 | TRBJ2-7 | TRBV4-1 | TGCGCCAGCAGCCAGAGCGGGAGGGCCGATTACTACGAGCAGTACTTC | CASSQSGRADYYEQYF
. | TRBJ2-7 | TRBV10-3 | TGTGCCATCAGTTCTCAAACGGGAGTGTACTACGAGCAGTACTTC | CAISSQTGVYYEQYF
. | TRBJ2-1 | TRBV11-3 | TGTGCCAGCAGCGGAGTCTCTCAGTTCTTC | CASSGVSQFF
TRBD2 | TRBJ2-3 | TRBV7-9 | TGTGCCAGCAACGTGGCTAGCGGGAGCTTAGATACGCAGTATTTT | CASNVASGSLDTQYF
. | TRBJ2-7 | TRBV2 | TGTGCCAGCAGTGAAATTCAGGGTCGCCTCTCCTACGAGCAGTACTTC | CASSEIQGRLSYEQYF
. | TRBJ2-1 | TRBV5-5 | TGTGCCAGCAGCTTGCGACTCCACAATGAGCAGTTCTTC | CASSLRLHNEQFF
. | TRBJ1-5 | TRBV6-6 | TGTGCCAGCAGTTACCTAGGCAGTACGAATCAGCCCCAGCATTTT | CASSYLGSTNQPQHF
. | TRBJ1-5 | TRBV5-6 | TGTGCCAGCAGCCAAACCAACACGGGTTCGAGCAATCAGCCCCAGCATTTT | CASSQTNTGSSNQPQHF
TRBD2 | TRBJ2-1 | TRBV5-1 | TGCGCCAGCAGCTTGCGACTAGCGCAGTACAATGAGCAGTTCTTC | CASSLRLAQYNEQFF
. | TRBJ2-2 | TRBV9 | TGTGCCAGCAGAACACACAGCAACACCGGGGAGCTGTTTTTT | CASRTHSNTGELFF
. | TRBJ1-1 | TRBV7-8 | TGTGCCAGCAGTCATGGGGGGATGAACACTGAAGCTTTCTTT | CASSHGGMNTEAFF
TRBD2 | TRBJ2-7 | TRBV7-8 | TGTGCCAGCAGCGCCGCTAGCGGGAGCTACGAGCAGTACTTC | CASSAASGSYEQYF
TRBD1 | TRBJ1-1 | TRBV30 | TGTGCCCTCGACAGGGGCCCGAACACTGAAGCTTTCTTT | CALDRGPNTEAFF
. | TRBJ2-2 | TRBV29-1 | TGCAGCGTTGGGTCAGCGGAGGACACCGGGGAGCTGTTTTTT | CSVGSAEDTGELFF
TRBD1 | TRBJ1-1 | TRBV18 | TGTGCCAGCTCACCACCTAAGGGACAGGCGAACACTGAAGCTTTCTTT | CASSPPKGQANTEAFF
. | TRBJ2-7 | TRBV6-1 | TGTGCCAGCAGTGACCGTGTCTACGAGCAGTACTTC | CASSDRVYEQYF